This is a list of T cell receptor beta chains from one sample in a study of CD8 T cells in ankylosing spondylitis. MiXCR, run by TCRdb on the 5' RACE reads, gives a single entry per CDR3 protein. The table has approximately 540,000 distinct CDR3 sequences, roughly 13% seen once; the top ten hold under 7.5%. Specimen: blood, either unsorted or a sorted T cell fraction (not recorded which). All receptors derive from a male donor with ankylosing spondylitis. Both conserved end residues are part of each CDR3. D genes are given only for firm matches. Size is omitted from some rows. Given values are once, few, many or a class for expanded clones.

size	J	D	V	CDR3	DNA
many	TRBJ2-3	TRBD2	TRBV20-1	CSPGLAGSTDTQYF	TGCAGTCCGGGACTAGCGGGAAGCACAGATACGCAGTATTTT
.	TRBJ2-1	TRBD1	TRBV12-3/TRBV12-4	CASSLGQGARNEQFF	TGTGCCAGCAGTTTGGGACAGGGGGCGAGGAATGAGCAGTTCTTC
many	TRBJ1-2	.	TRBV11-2	CASSLGTGYTF	TGTGCCAGCAGCTTAGGAACCGGCTACACCTTC
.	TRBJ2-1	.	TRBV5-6	CASSLQGGGIGFYNEQFF	TGTGCCAGCAGCTTGCAGGGGGGAGGGATCGGATTCTACAATGAGCAGTTCTTC
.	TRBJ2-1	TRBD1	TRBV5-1	CASSLTGQGTYNEQFF	TGCGCCAGCAGCTTGACAGGACAGGGAACCTACAATGAGCAGTTCTTC
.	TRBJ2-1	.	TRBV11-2	CASIPDFPYNEQFF	TGTGCCAGCATCCCGGACTTCCCCTACAATGAGCAGTTCTTC
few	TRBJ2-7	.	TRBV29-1	CSVERWGDDEQYF	TGCAGCGTTGAAAGGTGGGGAGACGACGAGCAGTACTTC
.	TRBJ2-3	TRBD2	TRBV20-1	CSASPSGRAWDTQYF	TGCAGTGCTAGCCCAAGCGGGAGGGCCTGGGATACGCAGTATTTT
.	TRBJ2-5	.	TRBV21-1	CASSKGLAGAQETQYF	TGTGCCAGCAGCAAGGGACTAGCGGGAGCCCAAGAGACCCAGTACTTC
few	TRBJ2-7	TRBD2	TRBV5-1	CASSSSGTSGDQQYF	TGCGCCAGCAGCTCCTCGGGGACTAGCGGGGATCAGCAGTACTTC
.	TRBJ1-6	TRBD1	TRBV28	CASSLFRTGGGSYNSPLHF	TGTGCCAGCAGTTTGTTTCGTACAGGGGGTGGCTCCTATAATTCACCCCTCCACTTT
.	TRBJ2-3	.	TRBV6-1	CASSARKSTDTQYF	TGTGCCAGCAGTGCTCGGAAGAGCACAGATACGCAGTATTTT
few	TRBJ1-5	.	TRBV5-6	CASSLAGDGPQHF	TGTGCCAGCAGCTTGGCCGGGGACGGGCCCCAGCATTTT
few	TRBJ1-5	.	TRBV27	CASRYRVGQPQHF	TGTGCCAGCAGATACAGGGTTGGGCAGCCCCAGCATTTT
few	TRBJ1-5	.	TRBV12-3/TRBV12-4	CASSLALGGSGQPQHF	TGTGCCAGCAGTTTAGCGCTGGGGGGTTCCGGACAGCCCCAGCATTTT
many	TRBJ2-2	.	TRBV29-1	CSVQRDGERLTGELFF	TGCAGCGTCCAAAGAGACGGGGAGCGACTCACCGGGGAGCTGTTTTTT
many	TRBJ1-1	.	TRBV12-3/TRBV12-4	CASSPAGVMNTEAFF	TGTGCCAGCAGTCCTGCGGGGGTTATGAACACTGAAGCTTTCTTT
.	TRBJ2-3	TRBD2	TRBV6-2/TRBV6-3	CASSPGTIGTQYF	TGTGCCAGCAGTCCCGGGACTATCGGTACGCAGTATTTT
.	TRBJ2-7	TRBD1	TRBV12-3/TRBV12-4	CASRMGQESYEQYF	TGTGCCAGCAGGATGGGACAGGAATCCTACGAGCAGTACTTC
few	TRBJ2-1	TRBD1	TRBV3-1	CASSQSGTGNNEQFF	TGTGCCAGCAGCCAGTCCGGGACAGGTAACAATGAGCAGTTCTTC
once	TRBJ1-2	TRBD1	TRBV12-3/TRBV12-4	CASSRQGNYGYTF	TGTGCCAGCAGCAGACAGGGGAACTATGGCTACACCTTC
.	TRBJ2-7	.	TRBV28	CASEGGFTYEQYF	TGTGCCAGCGAGGGTGGATTTACCTACGAGCAGTACTTC
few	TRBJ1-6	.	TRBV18	CASSPPSREGSPLHF	TGTGCCAGCTCACCACCCTCGCGGGAAGGATCACCCCTCCACTTT
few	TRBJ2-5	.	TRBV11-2	CASSLVSGSETQYF	TGTGCCAGCAGCTTAGTCTCCGGGTCAGAGACCCAGTACTTC
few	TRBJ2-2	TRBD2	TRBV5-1	CASSSNSGRNTGELFF	TGCGCCAGCAGTTCCAATAGCGGGAGAAACACCGGGGAGCTGTTTTTT